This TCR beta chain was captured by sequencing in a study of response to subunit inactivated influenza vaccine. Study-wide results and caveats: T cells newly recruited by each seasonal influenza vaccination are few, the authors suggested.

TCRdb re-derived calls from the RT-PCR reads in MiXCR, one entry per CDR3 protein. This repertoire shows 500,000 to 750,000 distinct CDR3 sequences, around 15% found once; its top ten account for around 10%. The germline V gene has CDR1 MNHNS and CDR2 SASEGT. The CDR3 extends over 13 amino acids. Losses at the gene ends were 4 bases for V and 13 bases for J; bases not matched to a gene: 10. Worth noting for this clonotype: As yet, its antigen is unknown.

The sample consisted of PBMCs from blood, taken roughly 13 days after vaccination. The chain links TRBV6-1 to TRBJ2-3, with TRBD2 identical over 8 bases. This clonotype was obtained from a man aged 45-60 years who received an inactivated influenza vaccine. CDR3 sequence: CASSGPVTGGEYF. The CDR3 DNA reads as TGTGCCAGCAGTGGCCCCGTTACGGGGGGGGAGTATTTT.